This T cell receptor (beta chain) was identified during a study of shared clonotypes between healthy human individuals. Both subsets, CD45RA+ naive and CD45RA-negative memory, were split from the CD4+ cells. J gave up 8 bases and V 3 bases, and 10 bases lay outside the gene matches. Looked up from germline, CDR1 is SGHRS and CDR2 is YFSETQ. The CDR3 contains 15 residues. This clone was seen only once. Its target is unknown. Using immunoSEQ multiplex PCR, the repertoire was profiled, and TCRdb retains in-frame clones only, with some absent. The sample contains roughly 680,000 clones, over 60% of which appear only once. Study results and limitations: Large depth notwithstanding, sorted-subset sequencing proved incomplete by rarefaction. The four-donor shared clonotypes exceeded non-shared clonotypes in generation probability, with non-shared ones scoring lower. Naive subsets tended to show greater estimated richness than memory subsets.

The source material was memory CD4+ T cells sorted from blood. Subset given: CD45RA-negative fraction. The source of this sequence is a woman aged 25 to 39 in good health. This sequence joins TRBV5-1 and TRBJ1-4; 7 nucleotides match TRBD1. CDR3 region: CASSSVGQDYEKLFF. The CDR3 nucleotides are TGCGCCAGCAGCTCGGTCGGACAGGACTACGAAAAACTGTTTTTT.